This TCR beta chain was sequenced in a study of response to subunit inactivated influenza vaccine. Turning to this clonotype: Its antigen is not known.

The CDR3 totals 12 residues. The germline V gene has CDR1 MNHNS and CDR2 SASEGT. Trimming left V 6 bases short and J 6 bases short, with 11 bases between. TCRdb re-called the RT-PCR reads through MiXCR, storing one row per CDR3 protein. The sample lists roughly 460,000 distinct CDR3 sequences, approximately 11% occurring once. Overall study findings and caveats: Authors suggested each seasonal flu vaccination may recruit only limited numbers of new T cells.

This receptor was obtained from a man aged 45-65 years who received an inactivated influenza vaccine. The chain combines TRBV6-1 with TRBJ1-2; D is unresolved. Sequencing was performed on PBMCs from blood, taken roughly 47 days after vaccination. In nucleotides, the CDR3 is TGTGCCAGCAGGTGGGGTTGGAATGGCTACACCTTC. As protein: CASRWGWNGYTF.